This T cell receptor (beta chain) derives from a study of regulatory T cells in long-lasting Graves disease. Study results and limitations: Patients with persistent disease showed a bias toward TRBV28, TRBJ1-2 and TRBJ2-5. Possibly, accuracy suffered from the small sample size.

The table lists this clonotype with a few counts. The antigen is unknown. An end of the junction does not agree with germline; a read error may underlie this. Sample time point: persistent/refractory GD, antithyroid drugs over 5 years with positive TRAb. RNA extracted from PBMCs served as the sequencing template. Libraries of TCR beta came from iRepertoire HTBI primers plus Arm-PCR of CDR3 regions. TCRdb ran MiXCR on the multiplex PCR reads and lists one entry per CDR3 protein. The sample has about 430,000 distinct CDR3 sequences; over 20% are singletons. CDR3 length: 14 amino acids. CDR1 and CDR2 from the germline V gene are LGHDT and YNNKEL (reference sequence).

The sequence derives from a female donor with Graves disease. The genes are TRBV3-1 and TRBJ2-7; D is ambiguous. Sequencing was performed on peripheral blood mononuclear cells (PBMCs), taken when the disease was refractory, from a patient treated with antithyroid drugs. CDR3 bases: TGTGCCAGCACCCAAAGCCTGGGTGGAGTCGAGCAGTACTTC. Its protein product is CASTQSLGGVEQYF.